This is a list of T cell receptor beta chains from one sample in a study of glioma-infiltrating T cells. MiXCR, run by TCRdb on the multiplex PCR reads, gives a single entry per CDR3 protein. The sample holds fewer than 90,000 distinct CDR3 sequences, under 30% seen once. Sequences were obtained from glioma tissue, nonneoplastic brain tissue, or PBMCs (not recorded which). The receptors were gathered from a human donor with low-grade glioma or glioblastoma, undergoing nonglioma brain surgery, or in good health (not recorded which). Each CDR3 is given with its conserved first and last residue. The order of the fields is CDR3 DNA, CDR3 protein, clone size, D gene, CDR3 length, J gene, V gene. A D gene is named only where the DNA matches it firmly. A row's size may be missing; if present it is once, few, many or a size class.

TGTGCCAGCAGCAGGGACGGGAACACTGAAGCTTTCTTT	CASSRDGNTEAFF	many	.	13	TRBJ1-1	TRBV6-1
TGTGCCAGCAGTCTCTCAGGGTATGGCTACACCTTC	CASSLSGYGYTF	medium-sized	.	12	TRBJ1-2	TRBV28
TGTGCCAGCAACGTTGGACAGGGACAAGAGACCCAGTACTTC	CASNVGQGQETQYF	.	TRBD1	14	TRBJ2-5	TRBV2
TGTGCCAGCAGTCAGGGGGGCCGATCCATGAACACTGAAGCTTTCTTT	CASSQGGRSMNTEAFF	.	TRBD1	16	TRBJ1-1	TRBV2
TGTGCCAGCAGCCAGGCAGGGCCCACTGAAGCTTTCTTT	CASSQAGPTEAFF	many	.	13	TRBJ1-1	TRBV7-9
TGCAGTGCTAGAGATGAGATTGGCACAGGATCCTACAATGAGCAGTTCTTC	CSARDEIGTGSYNEQFF	many	.	17	TRBJ2-1	TRBV20-1
TGCAGCGTCGGGACAGGGAACACTGAAGCTTTCTTT	CSVGTGNTEAFF	many	TRBD1	12	TRBJ1-1	TRBV29-1
TGTGCCAGCTCACCACCACAGCGGGGGCACAATGAGCAGTTCTTC	CASSPPQRGHNEQFF	.	TRBD2	15	TRBJ2-1	TRBV18
TGTGCCAGCAGTCTGGGACCTCCGACCAACTATTACAATGAGCAGTTCTTC	CASSLGPPTNYYNEQFF	once	.	17	TRBJ2-1	TRBV6-1
TGCAGTATTTCGACTCTTTTGGGCCACGAGCAGTACTTC	CSISTLLGHEQYF	.	.	13	TRBJ2-7	TRBV20-1
TGTGCCAGCAGTTACTCTCAATCTTCCCGCGAGCAGTACTTC	CASSYSQSSREQYF	many	.	14	TRBJ2-7	TRBV6-6
TGTGCCAGCAGCCAAGATCGGGGAAGGAATCAGCCCCAGCATTTT	CASSQDRGRNQPQHF	many	.	15	TRBJ1-5	TRBV4-2
TGTGCCAGCAGTCCCCCCCCGAGGAACACTGAAGCTTTCTTT	CASSPPPRNTEAFF	many	.	14	TRBJ1-1	TRBV28
TGCGCCAGCAGCTTGGACAGTAATACAGATACGCAGTATTTT	CASSLDSNTDTQYF	few	.	14	TRBJ2-3	TRBV5-1
TGTGCCAGCCGCTTTAGCGGGGGCAACAATGAGCAGTTCTTC	CASRFSGGNNEQFF	many	TRBD2	14	TRBJ2-1	TRBV6-2/TRBV6-3
TGCAGCGTGGCCCGGGACAGCTACGAGCAGTACTTC	CSVARDSYEQYF	few	TRBD1	12	TRBJ2-7	TRBV29-1
TGTGCCAGCAGTTTCGGACTAGCGGGAGGCCAAGAGACCCAGTACTTC	CASSFGLAGGQETQYF	many	TRBD2	16	TRBJ2-5	TRBV6-2/TRBV6-3